This TCR beta chain was captured by sequencing in a study of response to subunit inactivated influenza vaccine. Notes on the study in general: Authors suggested each seasonal influenza vaccination recruits few new T cells.

Trimming cost V 7 bases and J 0 bases, with 13 bases left between them. Per germline, CDR1 ENHRY and CDR2 SYGVKD. The CDR3 consists of 15 residues. To note about this clonotype: The antigen remains undetermined.

TCRdb independently ran MiXCR on the RT-PCR reads; one entry per CDR3 protein. Altogether around 790,000 distinct CDR3 sequences are present, around 20% being singletons, with the ten largest covering 9.5% to 13%. This clonotype was obtained from a man aged 50 to 59 who received an inactivated influenza vaccine. V gene TRBV10-3 combines with J gene TRBJ1-3; TRBD1 might be the D (5 bases). Material: PBMCs from blood, obtained around 5 days after vaccination. CDR3: CAITPGLSSGNTIYF. CDR3 coding DNA: TGTGCCATCACCCCGGGACTGAGCTCTGGAAACACCATATATTTT.